The present T cell receptor (beta chain) was sequenced within a study of CD8 T cells in Susac syndrome. After extraction with the RNeasy kit, roughly 0.45 to 1 ug of the RNA was reverse transcribed using random hexamers. Amplification of TCR beta CDR3 by immunoSEQ multiplex PCR spanned 54 Vbeta and 13 Jbeta. TCRdb reprocessed the immunoSEQ multiplex PCR reads with MiXCR, giving one entry per CDR3 protein. The data hold 130,000 or so distinct CDR3 sequences, with over 90% observed a single time. In blood CD8+ and CD4+ T cells, TCR beta underwent sequencing. Germline lookup yields CDR1 SNHLY and CDR2 FYNNEI. The CDR3 sequence is 16 residues long. Trimming stripped 5 bases from V and 7 bases from J, with 20 bases between.

The V and J genes are TRBV2 and TRBJ2-2; weak D call: TRBD2 (6 bases). This TCR derives from a human donor with Susac syndrome. Sequencing was done on a sample of CD4+ T cells from PBMCs. Written as DNA, the CDR3 is TGTGCCAGCAGTCCCCCGGGACTCCCTCGTGGCGGGGAGCTGTTTTTT. Translating it yields CASSPPGLPRGGELFF. The complete variable domain, with remaining parts taken from reference TRBV2 and TRBJ2-2, reads EPEVTQTPSHQVTQMGQEVILRCVPISNHLYFYWYRQILGQKVEFLVSFYNNEISEKSEIFDDQFSVERPDGSNFTLKIRSTKLEDSAMYFCASSPPGLPRGGELFFGEGSRLTVL.